These T cell receptor beta chains were read from a single sample in a study of T cells in localized non-small cell lung cancer. Data came from immunoSEQ multiplex PCR; TCRdb stores just in-frame clones and leaves some out. Among over 1,000 clones listed, 25% to 30% were seen once. The sample was normal lung tissue next to the tumor, taken before any cancer treatment. These TCRs come from a male donor older than 55 with stage II squamous cell lung carcinoma. CDR3s leave out the opening cysteine and the closing phenylalanine or tryptophan. Each record gives: V gene, clone size, CDR3 protein. Rows give clone size only sometimes, using once, few, many, or a class for an expanded clone.

>TRBV19|large
ASSILAGGGSDTQY
>TRBV11-3|-
ASSPNTGGEVTEAF
>TRBV9|few
ASSEVRADQETQY
>TRBV5-1|once
ASRGREGLDEQF
>TRBV6-8|-
ASSRGTGEVGKLF
>TRBV14|-
ASSQGLAGNVVLDTQY
>TRBV6-8|-
ASSPQGYNSPLH
>TRBV19|-
ASSIRDKYSNQPQH
>TRBV28|-
ASSPGYRGINEKLF
>TRBV6-8|-
ASSYQIGGTSGNEQF
>TRBV5-1|-
ASSLAFRGTQDNSPLH
>TRBV11-3|medium-sized
ASTLAPTGQKYGYT
>TRBV28|-
ASSSGLEGYT
>TRBV11-3|few
ASSYIMSYNEQF
>TRBV5-1|-
ASGGGQGRTGELF
>TRBV11-3|few
ASSFTSGAFTDTQY
>TRBV11-3|-
ASGRGLSYNEQF
>TRBV6-8|medium-sized
ASSYSSWGDMNTEAF
>TRBV12-2|few
ASLPPGRGYTEAF
>TRBV9|large
ASSSSPGELF
>TRBV6-8|few
AIREGWTGELF
>TRBV19|-
ASSMPPGQGVSYNSPLH
>TRBV11-3|few
ASSLVGRLNYGYT
>TRBV6-8|medium-sized
AIRSPLEYGYT
>TRBV11-3|-
ASSYPTSGSSYNEQF
>TRBV15|-
ATSSRVTNTEAF
>TRBV30|-
AWSVSGGRETQY
>TRBV6-8|large
ASSYSQETQY
>TRBV15|few
ATSRDFVEGYEQY
>TRBV19|-
ASSPGSGTYEQY
>TRBV18|-
ASSPFKSRVNEQF
>TRBV14|once
ASSQGLARYNEQF
>TRBV9|-
ASRAGGGVNTEAF
>TRBV29-1|-
SVDPSTDTQY
>TRBV5-1|few
ASSLYGTPVTGELF
>TRBV19|-
ASTQTLSQETQY
>TRBV11-3|large
ASSFRDRGLGEKLF
>TRBV7-5|few
ASSPSGTGTSYEQY
>TRBV7-6|medium-sized
ASLEGPLTNTGELF
>TRBV19|-
ASSIGPLENNEQF
>TRBV19|once
ASSMSSGGYNEQF
>TRBV11-3|few
ASSVQTGFNNEQF
>TRBV29-1|few
SAGEFDQPQH
>TRBV12-5|large
ASTLDRYTEAF
>TRBV12-5|-
ASGLVVVGGQEYGYT
>TRBV11-3|few
ASSLFTGGGYEQF
>TRBV5-1|-
ASSLAWRHTEAF
>TRBV28|few
ASSPPGGSSYNSPLH
>TRBV28|hyperexpanded
ASRSQINYGYT
>TRBV19|few
ASSINYNNEQF
>TRBV11-3|-
ASSLQGTGRGETQY
>TRBV19|-
ASSMGVGTGTGNTIY
>TRBV11-3|few
ASSYRASMSNYGYT
>TRBV11-3|few
ASSLGPGSLNIQY
>TRBV11-3|few
ASSSPGQAGNEQY
>TRBV10-2|-
ASRGGTSGANEQF
>TRBV11-3|large
ASSLVSGYTDTQY